These T cell receptor beta chains were read from a single sample in a study of response to subunit inactivated influenza vaccine. TCRdb reprocessed the RT-PCR reads with MiXCR, giving one entry per CDR3 protein. The data show about 780,000 distinct CDR3 sequences, with around 18% seen just once and under 13% held by the top ten. The sequencing here drew on PBMCs from blood, taken around 5 days after vaccination. Source of these receptors: a man aged 50 to 59 who received an inactivated influenza vaccine. Both conserved end residues are part of each CDR3. Fields, in order: clone size, J gene, V gene, D gene, CDR3 protein, CDR3 DNA. D genes are given only for firm matches. Size is omitted from some rows. Given values are once, few, many or a class for expanded clones.

>.|TRBJ2-5|TRBV7-2|TRBD2
CASSLLAGFQETQYF
TGTGCCAGCAGCCTACTAGCGGGGTTCCAAGAGACCCAGTACTTC
>.|TRBJ2-7|TRBV20-1|.
CSARDWGKTYEQYF
TGCAGTGCTAGGGACTGGGGGAAAACCTACGAGCAGTACTTC
>many|TRBJ1-5|TRBV12-3/TRBV12-4|.
CASSWGRGNQPQHF
TGTGCCAGCAGTTGGGGTCGGGGCAATCAGCCCCAGCATTTT
>few|TRBJ2-1|TRBV9|TRBD2
CASSVASASGSYEQFF
TGTGCCAGCAGCGTAGCTTCGGCTAGCGGGAGTTATGAGCAGTTCTTC
>few|TRBJ2-1|TRBV14|.
CASSYFEGPPRNEQFF
TGTGCCAGCAGCTACTTCGAAGGTCCTCCTCGGAATGAGCAGTTCTTC
>few|TRBJ2-7|TRBV4-3|TRBD1
CASSQDGPGQGAYEQYF
TGCGCCAGCAGCCAAGATGGCCCGGGACAGGGGGCATACGAGCAGTACTTC
>many|TRBJ2-5|TRBV12-3/TRBV12-4|.
CASSLNSQETQYF
TGTGCCAGCAGCTTAAACAGTCAAGAGACCCAGTACTTC
>.|TRBJ2-3|TRBV13|TRBD2
CASSLEMMLAADTQYF
TGTGCCAGCAGCTTAGAGATGATGCTAGCGGCAGATACGCAGTATTTT
>.|TRBJ2-5|TRBV28|.
CASSSPAGGEETQYF
TGTGCCAGCAGCTCCCCTGCCGGTGGGGAAGAGACCCAGTACTTC
>few|TRBJ2-7|TRBV5-6|.
CASSLKAYEQYF
TGTGCCAGCAGCTTGAAGGCGTACGAGCAGTACTTC
>few|TRBJ2-3|TRBV12-3/TRBV12-4|TRBD1
CASTKTGTGGQDTQYF
TGTGCCAGCACCAAAACTGGGACAGGGGGGCAAGATACGCAGTATTTT
>.|TRBJ2-7|TRBV6-1|.
CASSNNPGHAYEQYF
TGTGCCAGCAGCAATAATCCGGGACATGCCTACGAGCAGTACTTC
>.|TRBJ2-7|TRBV20-1|.
CSARVATPGDRTEQYF
TGCAGTGCTAGAGTCGCCACGCCGGGAGACAGAACCGAGCAGTACTTC
>few|TRBJ2-7|TRBV5-1|TRBD1
CASRQTGEFHEQYF
TGCGCCAGCAGACAGACAGGGGAGTTCCACGAGCAGTACTTC
>many|TRBJ2-2|TRBV20-1|.
CSASRGNTGELFF
TGCAGTGCTAGTAGAGGGAACACCGGGGAGCTGTTTTTT
>once|TRBJ2-1|TRBV7-2|.
CASSLGLNNEQLF
TGTGCCAGCAGCTTAGGACTCAACAATGAGCAGCTCTTC
>.|TRBJ2-1|TRBV4-3|TRBD2
CASSQEATSGNLFNEQFF
TGCGCCAGCAGCCAAGAGGCGACTAGCGGGAACTTGTTCAATGAGCAGTTCTTC
>few|TRBJ2-1|TRBV29-1|.
CSVKFERVSSYNEQFF
TGCAGCGTTAAGTTCGAGCGGGTGAGCTCCTACAATGAGCAGTTCTTC
>few|TRBJ2-2|TRBV6-1|TRBD1
CASRRGGTGGTGELFF
TGTGCCAGCAGGAGAGGTGGGACAGGGGGCACCGGGGAGCTGTTTTTT
>few|TRBJ2-1|TRBV6-2/TRBV6-3|TRBD2
CASSYSAGGSYNEQFF
TGTGCCAGCAGTTACTCTGCGGGAGGGTCCTACAATGAGCAGTTCTTC
>.|TRBJ1-2|TRBV12-3/TRBV12-4|.
CASSTDRNYGYTF
TGTGCCAGCAGTACCGACAGGAACTATGGCTACACCTTC
>.|TRBJ2-3|TRBV7-8|.
CASSLVFAVSDTQYF
TGTGCCAGCAGCTTAGTTTTTGCGGTCTCAGATACGCAGTATTTT
>many|TRBJ2-3|TRBV29-1|.
CSVLPAGTDTQYF
TGCAGCGTTTTGCCGGCGGGGACAGATACGCAGTATTTT
>.|TRBJ2-5|TRBV6-1|.
CASRPRGKETQYF
TGTGCCAGCAGACCTAGGGGAAAAGAGACCCAGTACTTC
>few|TRBJ2-2|TRBV10-3|.
CAISEELVATGELFF
TGTGCCATCAGTGAAGAATTAGTGGCCACCGGGGAGCTGTTTTTT
>.|TRBJ2-2|TRBV2|.
CAGYSPTGELFF
TGTGCCGGATACTCCCCCACCGGGGAGCTGTTTTTT
>few|TRBJ2-1|TRBV20-1|.
CSAYPETEQFF
TGCAGTGCTTACCCAGAGACTGAGCAGTTCTTC
>.|TRBJ2-7|TRBV5-1|.
CASSLDRDGDEQYF
TGCGCCAGCAGCTTGGACAGGGATGGTGACGAGCAGTACTTC
>many|TRBJ2-3|TRBV5-6|TRBD2
CASSLVAGVTDTQYF
TGTGCCAGCAGCTTGGTAGCGGGGGTCACAGATACGCAGTATTTT
>.|TRBJ2-2|TRBV5-1|.
CASSRRTLNGELFF
TGCGCCAGCAGCCGTAGGACCCTGAACGGGGAGCTGTTTTTT
>few|TRBJ2-7|TRBV12-3/TRBV12-4|TRBD1
CASSWDRGATYEQYF
TGTGCCAGCAGTTGGGACAGGGGAGCCACCTACGAGCAGTACTTC
>.|TRBJ1-2|TRBV12-3/TRBV12-4|TRBD1
CASSHGTGRANYGYTF
TGTGCCAGCAGTCACGGGACAGGACGAGCTAACTATGGCTACACCTTC
>few|TRBJ2-5|TRBV5-6|.
CASSLAGAEETQYF
TGTGCCAGCAGCTTGGCGGGAGCGGAAGAGACCCAGTACTTC
>.|TRBJ2-7|TRBV25-1|.
CASGMGYEQYF
TGTGCCAGTGGAATGGGTTACGAGCAGTACTTC
>few|TRBJ2-7|TRBV5-1|TRBD2
CASSLRVAGTYEQYF
TGCGCCAGCAGCTTGAGGGTAGCGGGTACCTACGAGCAGTACTTC
>few|TRBJ2-5|TRBV20-1|.
CSARVGRQETQYF
TGCAGTGCTAGAGTGGGCAGGCAAGAGACCCAGTACTTC
>few|TRBJ1-1|TRBV5-6|.
CASSLIGRAGYTREAFF
TGTGCCAGCAGCTTGATAGGGCGGGCAGGGTACACCCGTGAAGCTTTCTTT